Below are 18 T cell receptor beta chains sequenced from a single sample in a study of T cells in Graves' hyperthyroidism and ophthalmopathy. Researchers amplified the TCR beta CDR3 regions from RNA transcripts. TCR CDR3 underwent first-round RT-PCR with the HTBI primer set. Via MiXCR, TCRdb re-called the multiplex PCR reads, giving one row per CDR3 protein. The table includes approximately 370,000 distinct CDR3 sequences, about 18% detected once. The sequencing input was blood. These receptors were taken from a woman aged 25-40 years with Graves' hyperthyroidism that later progressed to Graves' ophthalmopathy.

The chain recombines TRBV29-1 with TRBJ2-3; the D is unclear. The germline gives CDR1 SQVTM, CDR2 ANQGSEA. The CDR3 length is 13 residues. The germline V and J ends were trimmed by 3 bases and 2 bases, with 9 bases remaining between them. The CDR3, as DNA: TGCAGCGTTGAGGGTACGGACACAGATACGCAGTATTTT. Translated, it gives CSVEGTDTDTQYF.

At least ten counts were recorded for this clonotype. V usage is TRBV20-1 and J usage is TRBJ1-2, with D perhaps matching TRBD1 (6 bases). Deletions cut 3 bases from V and 3 bases from J, with 11 bases between. The germline V gene has CDR1 DFQATT and CDR2 SNEGSKA (reference sequence). The CDR3 is 13 residues long. The CDR3 protein is CSASGGQDYGYTF. The CDR3 coding sequence is TGCAGTGCTAGCGGGGGGCAGGACTATGGCTACACCTTC.

This clonotype was seen a handful of times. The gene calls are TRBV12-3 or TRBV12-4 and TRBJ2-7; D not resolved. CDR3 length equals 13 residues. Trimming stripped 1 base from V and 9 bases from J, with 13 bases between. The CDR3 protein is CASSLGVEFRQYF. For the CDR3, the DNA is TGTGCCAGCAGTTTAGGGGTAGAGTTTCGGCAGTACTTC.

This clonotype was seen many times. The gene calls are TRBV28 and TRBJ2-7; tentative D call: TRBD1 (5 bases). The CDR3 has 14 amino acids. The germline gives CDR1 MDHEN, CDR2 SYDVKM. Trimming removed 7 bases at V and 0 bases at J, with 13 bases between. CDR3 protein: CASNEAGPSYEQYF. The CDR3, as DNA: TGTGCCAGCAATGAGGCAGGGCCCTCCTACGAGCAGTACTTC.

This clonotype was found a few times. This chain connects TRBV6-1 to TRBJ2-1; weak D call: TRBD2 (5 bases). Germline CDR1 MNHNS, CDR2 SASEGT. The CDR3 runs to 13 residues. Trimming removed 5 bases at V and 8 bases at J, with 13 bases between. CDR3 loop: CASSPQLEHEQFF. DNA of the CDR3: TGTGCCAGCAGTCCCCAACTAGAGCATGAGCAGTTCTTC.

A few counts support this clonotype. V and J are TRBV5-1 and TRBJ1-2, with D possibly TRBD1 on 6 matching bases. V shed 5 bases and J shed 6 bases, with 14 bases lying between them. Germline CDR1 reads SGHRS; CDR2 reads YFSETQ. There are 13 residues in the CDR3. The chain's CDR3 is CASRSPGVDGYTF. In DNA, the CDR3 is TGCGCCAGCAGAAGCCCAGGGGTGGATGGCTACACCTTC.

This clonotype was recorded many times. The genes are TRBV5-1 and TRBJ2-7; no clear D. Trimming shortened V by 2 bases and J by 6 bases, and 9 bases separated the two germline ends. This CDR3 is built from 12 residues. Germline V CDR1 and CDR2: SGHRS, YFSETQ. CDR3 protein: CASSFLGPEQYF. CDR3 DNA: TGCGCCAGCAGCTTTCTGGGCCCCGAGCAGTACTTC.

The table lists this clonotype with many counts. The V call is TRBV5-1, the J call TRBJ2-1; 11 positions match TRBD1. V lost 4 bases, J lost 6 bases, and 6 bases stayed unmatched. The CDR3 has 15 residues. Germline CDR1 SGHRS, CDR2 YFSETQ. This CDR3 reads CASSLLGQGGNEQFF. DNA for the CDR3: TGCGCCAGCAGCCTGCTGGGACAGGGGGGCAATGAGCAGTTCTTC. The complete variable domain, with remaining parts taken from reference TRBV5-1 and TRBJ2-1, reads KAGVTQTPRYLIKTRGQQVTLSCSPISGHRSVSWYQQTPGQGLQFLFEYFSETQRNKGNFPGRFSGRQFSNSRSEMNVSTLELGDSALYLCASSLLGQGGNEQFFGPGTRLTVL.

This clonotype was observed at least ten times. The germline gene is not matched at one end of the junction; a read error may be the cause. The chain employs TRBV28 and TRBJ1-1; D is unclear. CDR3 length: 13 residues. Germline loops: CDR1 MDHEN, CDR2 SYDVKM. CDR3 sequence reads: CASTLPVNTEAFF. CDR3 nucleotides: TGTGCCAGCACTTTACCCGTAAACACTGAAGCTTTCTTT.

This clonotype was seen many times. The rearrangement joins TRBV5-6 to TRBJ1-6; D remains ambiguous. Looked up from germline, CDR1 is SGHDT and CDR2 is YYEEEE. This CDR3 region has 15 residues. Trimming took off 0 bases at V and 6 bases at J, with 10 bases between the two ends. This CDR3 is CASSLEGQPNSPLHF. The CDR3 nucleotides are TGTGCCAGCAGCTTGGAGGGCCAGCCTAATTCACCCCTCCACTTT.

This clonotype was seen a few times. The chain employs TRBV5-1 and TRBJ1-1; the D gene is possibly TRBD1 (5 bases). Looked up from germline, CDR1 is SGHRS and CDR2 is YFSETQ. The ends were cut back, 0 bases at V and 2 bases at J, with 11 bases in the middle. The CDR3 runs to 15 residues. CDR3 DNA: TGCGCCAGCAGCTTGGTAGGGGCTGAAAACACTGAAGCTTTCTTT. This sequence encodes CASSLVGAENTEAFF.

The chain links TRBV3-1 to TRBJ2-4; 7 nucleotides align to TRBD1. This CDR3 is 16 amino acids long. Per germline, CDR1 LGHDT and CDR2 YNNKEL (reference sequence). V dropped 0 bases and J dropped 8; count of bases not matched to a gene: 10. The CDR3 DNA is TGTGCCAGCAGCCAAGACGTTGACAGGGCGGGCGACATTCAGTACTTC. Its protein product is CASSQDVDRAGDIQYF.

This clonotype was counted once. The chain recombines TRBV11-1 with TRBJ2-3; TRBD1 aligns across 12 bases. The CDR3 is 16 amino acids. Looked up from germline, CDR1 is SGHAT and CDR2 is FQDESV (reference sequence). V shed 5 bases, J shed 3 bases, and the junction held 6 bases outside the gene matches. CDR3 sequence: CASSPGTGGLTDTQYF. The DNA of the CDR3 is TGTGCCAGCAGCCCCGGGACAGGGGGCTTGACAGATACGCAGTATTTT. Full variable domain (rest looked up from reference TRBV11-1 and TRBJ2-3): EAEVAQSPRYKITEKSQAVAFWCDPISGHATLYWYRQILGQGPELLVQFQDESVVDDSQLPKDRFSAERLKGVDSTLKIQPAELGDSAMYLCASSPGTGGLTDTQYFGPGTRLTVL.

The chain has TRBV29-1 and TRBJ1-1; D not resolved. The CDR3 sequence is 12 residues long. The V end was cut by 7 bases, the J end by 4 bases, with 13 bases between. Germline CDR1 SQVTM, CDR2 ANQGSEA. The CDR3 protein is CSAHQSGTEAFF. The CDR3, as DNA: TGCAGCGCCCATCAATCCGGCACTGAAGCTTTCTTT.

Many counts were recorded for this clonotype. This sequence joins TRBV20-1 and TRBJ2-7; 7 bases are a match to TRBD2. This CDR3 is 15 amino acids long. V lost 6 bases to trimming and J lost 2 bases; unmatched junction nucleotides: 13. Germline V gene lookup returns CDR1 DFQATT and CDR2 SNEGSKA (reference sequence). In nucleotides, the CDR3 is TGCAGTGCCCCCCCCGGCAGCGGGGTGACCTACGAGCAGTACTTC. Protein sequence: CSAPPGSGVTYEQYF.

This clonotype showed up just once. The chain links TRBV11-1 to TRBJ2-1; TRBD1 matches at 7 bases. Germline V gives CDR1 SGHAT, CDR2 FQDESV (reference sequence). Trimming removed 1 base from V and 12 bases from J; junction bases left unmatched: 18. The CDR3 is 17 residues long. CDR3 amino acids: CASSLGQGAGELRVQFF. DNA of the CDR3: TGTGCCAGCAGCTTAGGACAGGGTGCCGGGGAGCTGAGGGTGCAGTTCTTC.

For this clonotype: A much larger clone sits a single nucleotide away, making a read error possible. The rearrangement uses TRBV4-2 and TRBJ2-3; D not resolved. The V gene lost 0 bases and the J gene lost 4 bases, with 2 bases spanning the gap. The CDR3 has 12 residues. Germline values: CDR1 LGHNA, CDR2 YNFKEQ. The CDR3 sequence: CASSQDSDTQYF. The CDR3 DNA is TGTGCCAGCAGCCAAGATTCAGATACGCAGTATTTT.

This clonotype showed up just a few times. V is TRBV20-1 and J is TRBJ2-5, with D hard to call. The CDR3 consists of 11 residues. The germline V gene encodes CDR1 DFQATT and CDR2 SNEGSKA (reference sequence). Between the trimmed V and J ends, which lost 5 bases and 4 bases, there was a span of 8 bases. Written as DNA, the CDR3 is TGCAGTGCTCCCCACCTAGAGACCCAGTACTTC. It encodes CSAPHLETQYF.